One and the same sample provided the 21 T cell receptor beta chains below, sequenced in a study of early T cells in non-severe SARS-CoV-2 infection. TCRdb itself ran the 5' RACE reads through MiXCR, one entry per CDR3 protein. There are tens of thousands of distinct CDR3 sequences in the sample; approximately 12% occur only once, and roughly 4.5% lies in the top ten. Material: whole blood, obtained at baseline. The receptors come from an adult who was a healthcare worker with PCR-confirmed SARS-CoV-2 infection or an uninfected control (not recorded which).

This clonotype was seen a few times. The rearrangement uses TRBV27 and TRBJ2-3, with TRBD2 identical over 7 bases. J gave up 0 bases and V 5 bases, and 8 bases lay outside the gene matches. Germline assignment: CDR1 MNHEY and CDR2 SMNVEV (reference sequence). The CDR3 covers 16 residues. The CDR3, as DNA: TGTGCCAGCAGTGGATTAGCGGGTCCTAGCACAGATACGCAGTATTTT. Its translation: CASSGLAGPSTDTQYF.

A few counts support this clonotype. The chain recombines TRBV2 with TRBJ2-4; no clear D gene. The CDR3 length is 12 residues. Trimming removed 7 bases at V and 5 bases at J, with 9 bases between. Per the germline V gene, CDR1 is SNHLY and CDR2 is FYNNEI. The CDR3 DNA reads TGTGCCAGCAAGGACCGACAAAACATTCAGTACTTC. Translation: CASKDRQNIQYF.

This sequence joins TRBV29-1 and TRBJ2-5, with unresolved D. CDR3 size: 13 residues. The V gene's germline CDR1 is SQVTM and CDR2 ANQGSEA. V was cut by 1 base and J by 5 bases, with 11 bases left in between. The CDR3 region is CSVEANLGETQYF. The CDR3 DNA follows: TGCAGCGTTGAAGCGAACCTTGGGGAGACCCAGTACTTC.

The J gene is TRBJ1-6, the V gene TRBV5-1; possible D gene TRBD1, 6 bases. The CDR3 length is 15 residues. The germline CDR1 and CDR2 sequences are SGHRS and YFSETQ. The germline V and J ends were trimmed by 0 bases and 6 bases, with 10 bases remaining between them. Written as DNA, the CDR3 is TGCGCCAGCAGCTTGGAGGGGGGAGTTAATTCACCCCTCCACTTT. Protein product: CASSLEGGVNSPLHF.

This clonotype was seen only a few times. The J gene is TRBJ2-3, the V gene TRBV10-3, with TRBD2 identical over 8 bases. V was clipped by 10 bases and J by 0 bases; unmatched bases: 15. CDR3 size: 17 residues. Germline V gives CDR1 ENHRY, CDR2 SYGVKD. CDR3 DNA: TGTGCCACCGATGCCCGTGAAGCGGGAGTTAGCACAGATACGCAGTATTTT. Translation: CATDAREAGVSTDTQYF.

The chain employs TRBV20-1 and TRBJ2-3, with unresolved D. Germline assignment: CDR1 DFQATT and CDR2 SNEGSKA (reference sequence). The V and J ends lost 6 bases and 6 bases respectively, with 19 bases between them. The CDR3 has 14 residues. The CDR3 DNA sequence: TGCAGTGCCCCCGACGGTACCCACCCCGATACGCAGTATTTT. It encodes CSAPDGTHPDTQYF.

The sample holds a few counts of this clonotype. This chain uses TRBV6-1 with TRBJ1-4; D is unresolved. The CDR3 length is 13 residues. Germline V gene lookup returns CDR1 MNHNS and CDR2 SASEGT. The germline V and J ends were trimmed by 6 bases and 8 bases, with 13 bases remaining between them. CDR3 sequence reads: CASSRLIWEKLFF. CDR3 in DNA: TGTGCCAGCAGCCGGCTCATATGGGAAAAACTGTTTTTT.

There are many counts of this clonotype. This chain links TRBV20-1 with TRBJ2-2; D might be TRBD1 (6 bases). This CDR3 contains 16 residues. V dropped 0 bases and J dropped 6 bases, with 17 bases sitting between them. The germline V gene has CDR1 DFQATT and CDR2 SNEGSKA (reference sequence). CDR3 amino acids: CSARDQGRGGAGELFF. CDR3 nucleotide sequence: TGCAGTGCTAGAGATCAGGGGCGAGGTGGCGCCGGGGAGCTGTTTTTT.

This clonotype has a handful of counts. The chain couples TRBV6-5 to TRBJ2-1; 9 nucleotides match TRBD2. Trimming at V came to 4 bases and at J to 9 bases, leaving 10 bases not matched to a gene. CDR3 length: 15 residues. Germline CDR1 MNHEY, CDR2 SVGAGI. CDR3 bases: TGTGCCAGCAGTTCACAATCAAGCGGGAGGAGTGAGCAGTTCTTC. It is translated as CASSSQSSGRSEQFF.

The V gene is TRBV9, the J gene TRBJ2-6; no firm D call. In germline, CDR1 is SGDLS, CDR2 YYNGEE. The CDR3 is 15 residues long. V was pared by 1 base and J by 14 bases, with 19 bases between. The CDR3 region has the DNA TGTGCCAGCAGCGTATCCCCCCGCTCCCCCGACATCCTGACTTTC. Translation: CASSVSPRSPDILTF.

The chain uses TRBV29-1 and TRBJ1-1; D is uncertain. Germline values: CDR1 SQVTM, CDR2 ANQGSEA. V was pared by 4 bases and J by 0 bases, with 6 bases between. There are 12 residues in the CDR3. The CDR3 sequence: CSVGNLNTEAFF. CDR3 DNA sequence: TGCAGCGTTGGAAACTTGAACACTGAAGCTTTCTTT.

This clonotype was seen many times. This chain links TRBV12-3 or TRBV12-4 with TRBJ1-3; D is ambiguous. V was shortened by 6 bases and J by 3 bases, with 9 bases between the two germline ends. This CDR3 comprises 13 residues. CDR3 sequence reads: CASSPRGGNTIYF. The CDR3, as DNA: TGTGCCAGCAGCCCTAGAGGTGGAAACACCATATATTTT.

This clonotype was found many times. The V call is TRBV27, the J call TRBJ1-6, with a tentative D call TRBD1 (6 bases). The CDR3 has 17 residues. The germline gives CDR1 MNHEY, CDR2 SMNVEV (reference sequence). Trimming took 1 base from V and 3 from J, leaving 13 bases between them. The CDR3 DNA sequence: TGTGCCAGCAGTTTATGGCCCAGGGGCAACTATAATTCACCCCTCCACTTT. Translating gives CASSLWPRGNYNSPLHF.

The chain uses TRBV7-8 and TRBJ1-6; D gene unclear. V was pared by 1 base and J by 10 bases, with 8 bases between. The CDR3 is 13 residues long. Germline V CDR1 and CDR2: SGHVS, FQNEAQ. The CDR3 coding sequence is TGTGCCAGCAGCTTAGACGGTCCATCACCCCTCCACTTT. Amino acids: CASSLDGPSPLHF.

There are many counts of this clonotype. V is TRBV12-3 or TRBV12-4 and J is TRBJ2-1, with no clear D. This CDR3 comprises 13 residues. With 5 bases removed from V and 7 bases from J, the gap between germline ends came to 12 bases. The CDR3 loop reads CASSLTPENEQFF. Written as DNA, the CDR3 is TGTGCCAGCAGTCTAACCCCCGAAAATGAGCAGTTCTTC.

V is TRBV11-2 and J is TRBJ1-1; weak D call: TRBD1 (5 bases). CDR1 is SGHAT, CDR2 FQNNGV, per germline. Between the trimmed V and J ends, which lost 3 bases and 0 bases, there was a span of 17 bases. There are 17 residues in the CDR3. This CDR3 is CASSLGRMWGLNTEAFF. In nucleotides, the CDR3 is TGTGCCAGCAGCTTGGGCCGGATGTGGGGCTTGAACACTGAAGCTTTCTTT.

The chain couples TRBV20-1 to TRBJ2-3; D gene unclear. CDR1 DFQATT and CDR2 SNEGSKA come from the germline V gene (reference sequence). The V gene lost 6 bases and the J gene lost 2 bases, with 18 bases spanning the gap. The length of the CDR3 is 15 residues. The CDR3 loop reads CSATDEHEHTDTQYF. CDR3 nucleotides: TGCAGTGCGACGGATGAACACGAGCACACAGATACGCAGTATTTT.

This clonotype was counted only a few times. V is TRBV5-1 and J is TRBJ1-5; tentative D call: TRBD1 (6 bases). From germline, CDR1 is SGHRS and CDR2 YFSETQ. The CDR3 is 14 amino acids. V was shortened by 0 bases and J by 7 bases, with 11 bases between the two germline ends. CDR3 in amino acids: CASSLDGGGQPQHF. Here the CDR3 DNA reads TGCGCCAGCAGCTTGGACGGGGGCGGGCAGCCCCAGCATTTT.

V and J are TRBV12-3 or TRBV12-4 and TRBJ2-3; unclear D gene. The V gene lost 5 bases and the J gene lost 6 bases, with 9 bases spanning the gap. This CDR3 is built from 12 residues. The CDR3: CASSARRDTQYF. The CDR3 DNA sequence: TGTGCCAGCAGTGCCAGGCGGGATACGCAGTATTTT.

The V gene is TRBV12-3 or TRBV12-4, the J gene TRBJ2-2; D remains unclear. The CDR3 is 13 residues long. The V and J ends lost 6 bases and 5 bases respectively, with 10 bases between them. CDR3 nucleotides: TGTGCCAGCAGCCTCGCGAGTACCGGGGAGCTGTTTTTT. This codes for CASSLASTGELFF.

J is TRBJ2-1 and V is TRBV7-2; 8 bases are a match to TRBD2. The germline V gene has CDR1 SGHTA and CDR2 FQGNSA. CDR3 size: 17 residues. V lost 6 bases and J lost 2; bases outside the gene matches: 12. Here the CDR3 reads CASRRDQGGRTYNEQFF. CDR3 bases: TGTGCCAGCAGACGCGACCAGGGCGGGAGGACCTACAATGAGCAGTTCTTC.